The next 24 T cell receptor beta chains were all read from a single sample in a study of CD8 T cells in ankylosing spondylitis. Findings of the study overall: There was a TCR beta motif, made of several highly homologous variants, that appeared characteristic of ankylosing spondylitis blood.

TCRdb called the 5' RACE reads again in MiXCR, with one record for every CDR3 protein. The table shows hundreds of thousands of distinct CDR3 sequences, with about an eighth occurring only once. The antigens these receptors bind are not known. Material: blood, either unsorted or a sorted T cell fraction (not recorded which). Every receptor here comes from a male donor with ankylosing spondylitis.

The V call is TRBV28, the J call TRBJ2-7, with TRBD2 as a possible D gene (7 bases). In germline, CDR1 is MDHEN, CDR2 SYDVKM. Between the trimmed V and J ends, which lost 10 bases and 2 bases, there was a span of 15 bases. The CDR3 runs to 13 residues. The CDR3 DNA reads as TGTGCCACTAGGGGGGGCCTGACCTACGAGCAGTACTTC. Amino acids: CATRGGLTYEQYF.

This clonotype was counted only a few times. The chain employs TRBV6-5 and TRBJ2-5; D unresolved. Looked up from germline, CDR1 is MNHEY and CDR2 is SVGAGI. Trimming took off 0 bases at V and 9 bases at J, with 14 bases between the two ends. The CDR3 sequence is 14 residues long. This CDR3 reads CASSYSRLPEAQYF. CDR3 in DNA: TGTGCCAGCAGTTACTCGAGGCTACCCGAAGCCCAGTACTTC.

This clonotype was counted at least ten times. V gene TRBV20-1 combines with J gene TRBJ1-6, with D maybe TRBD1 (5 bases). This CDR3 has 14 residues. CDR1 and CDR2 from the germline V gene are DFQATT and SNEGSKA (reference sequence). The V end lost 6 bases, the J end lost 6 bases, and 15 bases lay between the germline ends. The CDR3 region has the DNA TGCAGTGCGCCGGGACCTCAGACTAATTCACCCCTCCACTTT. It is translated as CSAPGPQTNSPLHF.

The chain has TRBV6-5 and TRBJ1-6; 7 bases are shared with TRBD1. CDR3 length equals 15 residues. J lost 7 bases, V lost 7 bases, and 10 bases had no gene match. Germline-derived CDR1 and CDR2 are MNHEY and SVGAGI. Here the CDR3 DNA reads TGTGCCAGCACTTTCTTCCGGGACAGCAATTCACCCCTCCACTTT. Residues: CASTFFRDSNSPLHF.

This clonotype was observed a few times. The rearrangement uses TRBV6-4 and TRBJ2-1; 9 bases map to TRBD1. The CDR3 consists of 15 residues. The V and J ends lost 6 bases and 3 bases, in that order; junction bases with no gene match: 6. The germline V gene encodes CDR1 MRHNA and CDR2 SNTAGT. The CDR3, as DNA: TGTGCCAGCAGACCAACAGGGGGCTTCTACAATGAGCAGTTCTTC. This encodes CASRPTGGFYNEQFF.

This clonotype was detected many times. The rearrangement joins TRBV20-1 to TRBJ1-6; 9 bases are a match to TRBD1. The CDR3 covers 14 residues. Trimming cost V 6 bases and J 10 bases; bases outside gene matches: 10. The V gene's germline CDR1 is DFQATT and CDR2 SNEGSKA (reference sequence). This CDR3 reads CSANRDRAESPLHF. CDR3 in DNA: TGCAGTGCAAACCGGGACAGGGCGGAATCACCCCTCCACTTT.

This clonotype showed up just a few times. J is TRBJ2-5 and V is TRBV20-1; D not resolved. In germline, CDR1 is DFQATT, CDR2 SNEGSKA (reference sequence). This CDR3 comprises 14 residues. V lost 4 bases and J 2 bases, leaving 14 bases between the germline ends. Here the CDR3 DNA reads TGCAGTGCTAAAATATGGCTCCAACAAGAGACCCAGTACTTC. Protein product: CSAKIWLQQETQYF.

The V call is TRBV24-1, the J call TRBJ2-2, with 9 bases aligning to TRBD1. Germline V gene lookup returns CDR1 KGHDR and CDR2 SFDVKD. The CDR3 loop spans 15 amino acids. V was clipped by 4 bases and J by 5 bases; unmatched bases: 4. DNA for the CDR3: TGTGCCACCAGTGACCCCGACAGGGGGACCGGGGAGCTGTTTTTT. It translates to CATSDPDRGTGELFF.

The sample holds a few counts of this clonotype. The chain uses TRBV4-2 and TRBJ2-3; 8 bases fit TRBD2. The CDR3 loop spans 15 amino acids. With 3 bases clipped from V and 4 bases from J, the junction kept 6 bases outside the gene matches. Germline V gene sequence: CDR1 LGHNA, CDR2 YNFKEQ. CDR3 in DNA: TGTGCCAGCAGCCAGAAAGCGGGAGTGGCAGATACGCAGTATTTT. It translates to CASSQKAGVADTQYF.

This clonotype came up a few times. This sequence joins TRBV24-1 and TRBJ2-3; D uncertain. Per germline, CDR1 KGHDR and CDR2 SFDVKD. V lost 3 bases, J lost 5 bases, and 11 bases lay in between. The CDR3 totals 14 residues. The CDR3 region is CATSDPDKGDTQYF. CDR3 DNA sequence: TGTGCCACCAGTGATCCTGATAAGGGAGATACGCAGTATTTT.

This rearrangement joins TRBV20-1 to TRBJ2-7; 9 positions agree with TRBD2. Trimming cost V 8 bases and J 7 bases; bases outside gene matches: 12. The CDR3 length is 13 residues. Germline loops: CDR1 DFQATT, CDR2 SNEGSKA (reference sequence). CDR3 coding DNA: TGCAGTTCAGAGGGTAGCGGGGGTGGTGAGCAGTACTTC. Residues: CSSEGSGGGEQYF.

V usage is TRBV5-1 and J usage is TRBJ1-1; TRBD1 might be the D (6 bases). V dropped 3 bases and J dropped 6 bases, with 21 bases sitting between them. Looked up from germline, CDR1 is SGHRS and CDR2 is YFSETQ. The length of the CDR3 is 16 residues. CDR3 DNA sequence: TGCGCCAGCAGCTGGGGGGACGGCATGGGACACCCTGAAGCTTTCTTT. Encoded protein: CASSWGDGMGHPEAFF.

The chain uses TRBV5-1 and TRBJ2-3; 13 positions agree with TRBD2. V was clipped by 4 bases and J by 2 bases; unmatched bases: 4. The germline CDR1 and CDR2 sequences are SGHRS and YFSETQ. The CDR3 sequence is 16 residues long. The CDR3 protein is CASSGGLAGATDTQYF. CDR3 DNA sequence: TGCGCCAGCAGCGGCGGACTAGCGGGAGCCACAGATACGCAGTATTTT.

This clonotype has a count of ten or more. This chain links TRBV6-5 with TRBJ1-1; D ambiguous. CDR3 size: 15 residues. Trimming removed 0 bases from V and 0 bases from J, with 8 bases in between. CDR1 and CDR2 (germline): MNHEY, SVGAGI. CDR3 nucleotide sequence: TGTGCCAGCAGTTACTCGGCACGCTTGAACACTGAAGCTTTCTTT. This codes for CASSYSARLNTEAFF.

V gene TRBV7-3 combines with J gene TRBJ2-7; unclear D gene. The CDR3 is 15 residues long. Germline V gives CDR1 SGHTA, CDR2 FQGTGA. V was trimmed by 5 bases and J by 4 bases, leaving 18 bases between them. CDR3 nucleotide sequence: TGTGCCAGCAGCCAAGCTACAGCGAGAGGTTACGAGCAGTACTTC. Its translation: CASSQATARGYEQYF.

This clonotype was picked up a small number of times. The chain combines TRBV27 with TRBJ2-7; D may be TRBD1 (6 bases). The V gene lost 6 bases and the J gene lost 4 bases, with 16 bases spanning the gap. The CDR3 covers 14 residues. Germline V lookup: CDR1 MNHEY, CDR2 SMNVEV (reference sequence). In DNA form, the CDR3 reads TGTGCCAGCAGGCTACAGGGATTAGAGTACGAGCAGTACTTC. It codes for CASRLQGLEYEQYF.

The gene calls are TRBV18 and TRBJ2-3; no firm D call. The ends were cut back, 2 bases at V and 5 bases at J, with 8 bases in the middle. Per the germline V gene, CDR1 is KGHSH and CDR2 is LQKENI. CDR3 length: 13 amino acids. This chain's CDR3 is CASSPFGVDTQYF. In DNA, the CDR3 is TGTGCCAGCTCACCATTCGGCGTAGATACGCAGTATTTT.

This clonotype has at least ten counts. One junction end does not reproduce the germline sequence, and a read error may be involved. The chain employs TRBV5-1 and TRBJ1-1; D is perhaps TRBD1 (6 bases). The CDR3 contains 14 residues. CDR1 SGHRS and CDR2 YFSETQ come from the germline V gene. The CDR3 spells CASSLAGGNTEAFF. For the CDR3, the DNA is TGTGCCAGCAGCTTAGCGGGGGGCAACACTGAAGCTTTCTTT.

In its sample, this clonotype was seen a few times. V is TRBV9 and J is TRBJ1-1, with TRBD1 as a possible D gene (5 bases). V was pared by 0 bases and J by 1 base, with 10 bases between. This CDR3 comprises 15 residues. The V gene's germline CDR1 is SGDLS and CDR2 YYNGEE. The CDR3 loop is CASSVGSRENTEAFF. CDR3 DNA: TGTGCCAGCAGCGTAGGGAGCAGGGAGAACACTGAAGCTTTCTTT. The full variable domain, completed using reference TRBV9 and TRBJ1-1, is DSGVTQTPKHLITATGQRVTLRCSPRSGDLSVYWYQQSLDQGLQFLIQYYNGEERAKGNILERFSAQQFPDLHSELNLSSLELGDSALYFCASSVGSRENTEAFFGQGTRLTVV.

This clonotype has a handful of counts. The gene calls are TRBV28 and TRBJ1-2; tentatively, D is TRBD1 (5 bases). The CDR3 length is 15 residues. CDR1 MDHEN and CDR2 SYDVKM come from the germline V gene. V was shortened by 1 base and J by 1 base, with 10 bases between the two germline ends. The CDR3 sequence: CASSLYRDLNYGYTF. The CDR3 bases are TGTGCCAGCAGTTTATACCGGGACCTTAACTATGGCTACACCTTC.

This clonotype was seen a handful of times. The chain employs TRBV7-2 and TRBJ1-4; perhaps TRBD1 as D (6 bases). V was pared by 5 bases and J by 4 bases, with 14 bases between. The CDR3 is 15 amino acids. Looked up from germline, CDR1 is SGHTA and CDR2 is FQGNSA. CDR3 coding DNA: TGTGCCAGCAGCCTTTTGGGGGACATTAATGAAAAACTGTTTTTT. This codes for CASSLLGDINEKLFF.

V usage is TRBV12-3 or TRBV12-4 and J usage is TRBJ2-3; 8 bases fit TRBD2. The CDR3 totals 15 residues. The V gene end was trimmed by 9 bases and the J gene end by 0 bases; junction bases not matched to a gene: 8. This chain's CDR3 is CASSHSGTSTDTQYF. CDR3 nucleotide sequence: TGTGCCAGTTCGCATAGCGGGACTAGCACAGATACGCAGTATTTT.

This clonotype has just a few counts. The chain combines TRBV12-3 or TRBV12-4 with TRBJ2-3; no firm D call. Trimming took 3 bases from V and 5 from J, leaving 6 bases between them. The CDR3 contains 12 residues. The CDR3 sequence: CASSFKEDTQYF. CDR3 nucleotides: TGTGCCAGCAGTTTTAAGGAAGATACGCAGTATTTT.

This chain uses TRBV10-3 with TRBJ2-4; D tentatively reads TRBD1 or TRBD2 (5 bases each). V dropped 8 bases and J dropped 3 bases, with 11 bases sitting between them. CDR1 and CDR2 (germline): ENHRY, SYGVKD. CDR3 length: 13 residues. The CDR3 reads CAIAGTDKNIQYF. The DNA for the CDR3 is TGTGCCATCGCAGGGACGGACAAAAACATTCAGTACTTC.